One sample yielded the 29 T cell receptor beta chains listed below, sequenced in a study of sequential checkpoint blockade in melanoma. Here immunoSEQ multiplex PCR was the method, and the copy in TCRdb shows in-frame clones only, minus some. The sample lists approximately 40,000 clones, roughly 90% seen once, with less than 15% in the top ten. Treatment of the sample: randomized to nivolumab then ipilimumab (arm A) or the reverse (arm B). The starting material was CD8+ T cells sorted from blood (inferred from file names), obtained from a patient given nivolumab and ipilimumab in sequence. All receptors derive from a human donor with melanoma.

The chain joins TRBV10-2 to TRBJ1-1; D call uncertain. Germline-derived CDR1 and CDR2 are WSHSY and SAAADI. V lost 9 bases to trimming and J lost 6 bases, with 17 bases between them. The CDR3 has 13 amino acids. CDR3 protein: CARPREENAEAFF. As DNA, the CDR3 is TGCGCCAGGCCGAGGGAAGAGAATGCTGAAGCTTTCTTT.

This chain connects TRBV6-5 to TRBJ1-1, with TRBD1 as a possible D gene (5 bases). The CDR3 contains 13 residues. The V and J ends lost 2 bases and 8 bases respectively, with 12 bases between them. From germline, CDR1 is MNHEY and CDR2 SVGAGI. This chain's CDR3 is CASSYQGAREAFF. CDR3 nucleotides: TGTGCCAGCAGTTACCAAGGGGCCCGGGAAGCTTTCTTT.

V is TRBV10-1 and J is TRBJ2-3, with 9 positions matching TRBD2. The CDR3 extends over 16 amino acids. Trimming cost V 2 bases and J 4 bases; bases outside gene matches: 7. Germline CDR1 WNHNN, CDR2 SYGVQD (reference sequence). CDR3 nucleotide sequence: TGCGCCAGCAGTGAGGGACCCGTAGCGGGAGCAGATACGCAGTATTTT. This sequence encodes CASSEGPVAGADTQYF.

The genes are TRBV27 and TRBJ1-5, with 8 bases that match TRBD1. Germline V gene sequence: CDR1 MNHEY, CDR2 SMNVEV (reference sequence). J was trimmed by 0 bases and V by 8 bases; bases with no gene match: 6. The CDR3 has 15 residues. The CDR3 spells CASGTGANSNQPQHF. In nucleotides, the CDR3 is TGTGCCAGCGGGACAGGAGCTAATAGCAATCAGCCCCAGCATTTT.

V and J are TRBV28 and TRBJ2-7; D is uncertain. CDR3 length equals 15 residues. Germline V gene sequence: CDR1 MDHEN, CDR2 SYDVKM. Trimming removed 6 bases at V and 4 bases at J, with 19 bases between. The CDR3 region has the DNA TGTGCCAGCAGCCTCAGACACAGTGGCCCTTACGAGCAGTACTTC. Protein: CASSLRHSGPYEQYF.

The chain recombines TRBV9 with TRBJ1-1; D not resolved. The CDR3 extends over 14 amino acids. The V gene's germline CDR1 is SGDLS and CDR2 YYNGEE. Trimming shortened V by 1 base and J by 3 bases, and 10 bases separated the two germline ends. CDR3 bases: TGTGCCAGCAGCGTAAGTGGCGGGGACACTGAAGCTTTCTTT. This sequence encodes CASSVSGGDTEAFF. Using reference TRBV9 and TRBJ1-1 for the parts outside the CDR3, the full variable domain is DSGVTQTPKHLITATGQRVTLRCSPRSGDLSVYWYQQSLDQGLQFLIQYYNGEERAKGNILERFSAQQFPDLHSELNLSSLELGDSALYFCASSVSGGDTEAFFGQGTRLTVV.

The CDR3, as DNA: TGTGCCAGTACCCCCTACGCAACTAATGAAAAACTGTTTTTT. The encoded protein is CASTPYATNEKLFF. The chain employs TRBV19 and TRBJ1-4, with D unclear. Trimming removed 7 bases at V and 0 bases at J, with 9 bases between. The CDR3 extends over 14 amino acids. Germline CDR1 and CDR2: LNHDA and SQIVND (reference sequence).

The chain has TRBV10-2 and TRBJ1-3, with unresolved D. CDR3 length equals 14 residues. Trimming stripped 3 bases from V and 0 bases from J, with 6 bases between. In germline, CDR1 is WSHSY, CDR2 SAAADI. The DNA for the CDR3 is TGCGCCAGCAGTGAACAGAACTCTGGAAACACCATATATTTT. Its protein product is CASSEQNSGNTIYF.

This chain joins TRBV9 and TRBJ1-3, with 7 bases identical to TRBD1. The CDR3 length is 17 residues. After removal of 3 bases from V and 2 bases from J, the junction contained 11 bases not matched to a gene. Germline V gene lookup returns CDR1 SGDLS and CDR2 YYNGEE. CDR3 coding DNA: TGTGCCAGCAGCGATAACCGGGACAGACATACTGGAAACACCATATATTTT. It codes for CASSDNRDRHTGNTIYF.

Turning to this clone: At one end the junction does not follow the germline gene, possibly because of a read error. The chain employs TRBV29-1 and TRBJ2-7; D could derive from TRBD1 or TRBD2 (6 bases each). This CDR3 contains 14 residues. Germline loops: CDR1 SQVTM, CDR2 ANQGSEA. CDR3 DNA sequence: TGCAGCGTGGAAGACAGGAGGGACGCCTACGAGCAGTACTTC. This sequence encodes CSVEDRRDAYEQYF.

This clone was recorded once. The chain uses TRBV19 and TRBJ1-4, with 7 bases matching TRBD1. The CDR3 totals 13 residues. The junction had 5 bases not matched to a gene; V was cut back by 6 bases and J by 7 bases. CDR1 and CDR2 from the germline V gene are LNHDA and SQIVND (reference sequence). The CDR3, as DNA: TGTGCCAGTAGCCTGACAGGGTTTGAAAAACTGTTTTTT. Translating it yields CASSLTGFEKLFF.

This sequence joins TRBV7-6 and TRBJ2-7; a weak D match, TRBD2 (5 bases). CDR1 is SGHVS and CDR2 is FNYEAQ in the germline V gene. The CDR3 is made up of 13 amino acids. V was clipped by 5 bases and J by 2 bases, with 10 bases between them. In nucleotides, the CDR3 is TGTGCCAGCAGCCCGACCGGGACCTACGAGCAGTACTTC. Amino acids: CASSPTGTYEQYF.

The chain combines TRBV19 with TRBJ2-5; D call uncertain. CDR3 length equals 13 residues. V dropped 9 bases and J dropped 5 bases, with 16 bases sitting between them. Germline CDR1 and CDR2: LNHDA and SQIVND (reference sequence). The CDR3 DNA reads as TGTGCCAGCTTACCACTTGGAGAGGAGACCCAGTACTTC. Amino acids: CASLPLGEETQYF.

This rearrangement joins TRBV5-8 to TRBJ2-7; TRBD1 is a possible D gene (5 bases). The CDR3 totals 14 residues. The germline V gene has CDR1 SGHTS and CDR2 YDEGEE. With 4 bases removed from V and 3 bases from J, the gap between germline ends came to 14 bases. The CDR3: CASSARQTDYEQYV. The CDR3 DNA follows: TGTGCCAGCAGCGCGAGACAGACGGACTACGAGCAGTACGTC.

V gene TRBV30 combines with J gene TRBJ1-5; maybe TRBD1 (6 bases). Between the trimmed V and J ends, which lost 2 bases and 5 bases, there was a span of 13 bases. CDR1 is GTSNPN, CDR2 SVGIG, per germline (reference sequence). The CDR3 runs 14 residues. In DNA form, the CDR3 reads TGTGCCTGGAGTTCCCGACAGGACCATCAGCCCCAGCATTTT. This gives the protein CAWSSRQDHQPQHF. The full variable domain, rest sourced from reference TRBV30 and TRBJ1-5, is SQTIHQWPATLVQPVGSPLSLECTVEGTSNPNLYWYRQAAGRGLQLLFYSVGIGQISSEVPQNLSASRPQDRQFILSSKKLLLSDSGFYLCAWSSRQDHQPQHFGDGTRLSIL.

CDR3: CASSIRTSGSYNEQFF. CDR3 DNA: TGTGCCAGTAGTATCCGGACTAGCGGCTCCTACAATGAGCAGTTCTTC. The rearrangement links TRBV19 to TRBJ2-1; 10 positions agree with TRBD2. Germline lookup yields CDR1 LNHDA and CDR2 SQIVND (reference sequence). V lost 3 bases, J lost 0 bases, and 2 bases stayed unmatched. This CDR3 is 16 amino acids long.

This rearrangement joins TRBV11-3 to TRBJ2-1; D unclear. Germline V CDR1 and CDR2: SGHNT, YENEEA. The CDR3 extends over 13 amino acids. The V gene lost 6 bases and the J gene lost 5 bases, with 11 bases spanning the gap. DNA of the CDR3: TGTGCCAGCAGTGGGTTTCTAGACAATGAGCAGTTCTTC. This sequence encodes CASSGFLDNEQFF.

The chain links TRBV28 to TRBJ2-1, with 8 bases lining up with TRBD2. J was trimmed by 4 bases and V by 6 bases; bases with no gene match: 8. From germline, CDR1 is MDHEN and CDR2 SYDVKM. The CDR3 runs to 15 residues. The CDR3 protein is CASRGQTSGYNEQFF. CDR3 nucleotides: TGTGCCAGCAGAGGTCAAACTAGCGGATACAATGAGCAGTTCTTC.

The genes are TRBV7-9 and TRBJ2-1, with TRBD2 identical over 15 bases. Germline V gene data show CDR1 as SEHNR and CDR2 as FQNEAQ (reference sequence). With V trimmed by 5 bases and J by 1 base, 3 bases remained unmatched. The CDR3 extends over 17 amino acids. The CDR3 spells CASSLGTSGRSYNEQFF. CDR3 bases: TGTGCCAGCAGCCTGGGGACTAGCGGGAGGTCCTACAATGAGCAGTTCTTC.

This chain uses TRBV5-6 with TRBJ2-6; D gene unclear. The CDR3 contains 16 residues. Germline CDR1 SGHDT, CDR2 YYEEEE. Trimming stripped 4 bases from V and 0 bases from J, with 11 bases between. The CDR3 loop is CASSPQESSGANVLTF. The CDR3 nucleotides are TGTGCCAGCAGCCCACAAGAAAGCTCTGGGGCCAACGTCCTGACTTTC.

The rearrangement uses TRBV29-1 and TRBJ1-2; 10 bases are a match to TRBD1. Germline assignment: CDR1 SQVTM and CDR2 ANQGSEA. CDR3 size: 12 residues. V lost 4 bases to trimming and J lost 4 bases; unmatched junction nucleotides: 0. CDR3: CSVGTGGYGYTF. CDR3 DNA sequence: TGCAGCGTTGGGACAGGGGGCTATGGCTACACCTTC.

The chain joins TRBV15 to TRBJ2-1; D perhaps matches TRBD2 (5 bases). From germline, CDR1 is LNHNV and CDR2 YYDKDF (reference sequence). The length of the CDR3 is 16 residues. Trimming removed 1 base from V and 4 bases from J, with 14 bases in between. CDR3 sequence: CATSRAKAEPYNEQFF. The CDR3 DNA is TGTGCCACCAGCAGAGCTAAAGCGGAGCCATACAATGAGCAGTTCTTC. The variable domain in full, completed from reference TRBV15 and TRBJ2-1, reads DAMVIQNPRYQVTQFGKPVTLSCSQTLNHNVMYWYQQKSSQAPKLLFHYYDKDFNNEADTPDNFQSRRPNTSFCFLDIRSPGLGDTAMYLCATSRAKAEPYNEQFFGPGTRLTVL.

This clone has a handful of counts. The chain recombines TRBV7-9 with TRBJ1-1, with 8 bases that match TRBD1. The CDR3 length is 12 residues. Per the germline V gene, CDR1 is SEHNR and CDR2 is FQNEAQ (reference sequence). V lost 8 bases and J lost 1; bases outside the gene matches: 0. CDR3 loop: CASGTGNTEAFF. For the CDR3, the DNA is TGTGCCAGCGGGACAGGGAACACTGAAGCTTTCTTT. Full variable domain (remainder filled in from reference TRBV7-9 and TRBJ1-1): DTGVSQNPRHKITKRGQNVTFRCDPISEHNRLYWYRQTLGQGPEFLTYFQNEAQLEKSRLLSDRFSAERPKGSFSTLEIQRTEQGDSAMYLCASGTGNTEAFFGQGTRLTVV.

A few counts support this clone. The CDR3 reads CASSLPSQPQHF. The CDR3 bases are TGTGCCAGCAGCTTGCCATCCCAGCCCCAGCATTTT. The chain joins TRBV5-4 to TRBJ1-5; D unresolved. The CDR3 is 12 amino acids. Trimming removed 1 base from V and 7 bases from J, with 6 bases in between. In germline, CDR1 is SGHNT, CDR2 YYREEE (reference sequence).

The chain uses TRBV5-1 and TRBJ1-2; TRBD1 matches at 10 bases. CDR3 length: 18 amino acids. The germline V gene has CDR1 SGHRS and CDR2 YFSETQ. Trimming took 4 bases from V and 3 from J; bases not matched to a gene: 15. The CDR3 DNA reads TGCGCCAGCAGCCCTCCACCAGACAGGGGGCCGTTCGACTATGGCTACACCTTC. Translated: CASSPPPDRGPFDYGYTF.

The chain joins TRBV7-9 to TRBJ2-1; a possible D gene is TRBD1 (6 bases). The CDR3 contains 16 residues. Germline CDR1 SEHNR, CDR2 FQNEAQ (reference sequence). V lost 5 bases and J 0 bases, leaving 14 bases between the germline ends. CDR3 amino acids: CASSPQGSNSYNEQFF. CDR3 DNA sequence: TGTGCCAGCAGCCCACAGGGTAGCAACTCCTACAATGAGCAGTTCTTC. The full variable domain, completed using reference TRBV7-9 and TRBJ2-1, is DTGVSQNPRHKITKRGQNVTFRCDPISEHNRLYWYRQTLGQGPEFLTYFQNEAQLEKSRLLSDRFSAERPKGSFSTLEIQRTEQGDSAMYLCASSPQGSNSYNEQFFGPGTRLTVL.

This clone was recorded once. The chain joins TRBV5-1 to TRBJ1-1; 8 bases are shared with TRBD1. Germline V lookup: CDR1 SGHRS, CDR2 YFSETQ. V was clipped by 2 bases and J by 1 base; unmatched bases: 4. The CDR3 length is 15 residues. CDR3 sequence (DNA): TGCGCCAGCAGCTTTTACGGGACAGGGAACACTGAAGCTTTCTTT. Translation gives CASSFYGTGNTEAFF.

The chain combines TRBV30 with TRBJ1-1; no firm D call. V gave up 5 bases and J gave up 1 base, with 11 bases separating them. The CDR3 has 13 amino acids. Germline CDR1 is GTSNPN and CDR2 is SVGIG (reference sequence). Here the CDR3 reads CAWENMKNTEAFF. CDR3 DNA sequence: TGTGCCTGGGAGAATATGAAGAACACTGAAGCTTTCTTT. Full variable domain (rest looked up from reference TRBV30 and TRBJ1-1): SQTIHQWPATLVQPVGSPLSLECTVEGTSNPNLYWYRQAAGRGLQLLFYSVGIGQISSEVPQNLSASRPQDRQFILSSKKLLLSDSGFYLCAWENMKNTEAFFGQGTRLTVV.

The chain recombines TRBV14 with TRBJ2-7; tentative D call: TRBD2 (6 bases). Trimming took 4 bases from V and 5 from J, leaving 21 bases between them. The CDR3 runs 16 residues. Germline CDR1 is SGHDN and CDR2 is FVKESK. DNA for the CDR3: TGTGCCAGCAGCCTTGGATGGGCGGGAATCAGCCACGAGCAGTACTTC. It encodes CASSLGWAGISHEQYF.